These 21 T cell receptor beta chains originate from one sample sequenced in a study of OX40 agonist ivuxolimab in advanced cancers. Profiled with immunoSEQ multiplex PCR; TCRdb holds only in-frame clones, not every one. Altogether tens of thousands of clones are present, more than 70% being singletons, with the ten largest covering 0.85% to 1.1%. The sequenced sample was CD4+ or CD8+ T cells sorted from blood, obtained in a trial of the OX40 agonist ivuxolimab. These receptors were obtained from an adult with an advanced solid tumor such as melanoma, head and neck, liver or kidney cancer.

CDR3: CASSLAGGYNEQFF. The CDR3 region has the DNA TGTGCCAGCTCTCTAGCGGGGGGATACAATGAGCAGTTCTTC. V is TRBV6-5 and J is TRBJ2-1; TRBD2 matches 11 bases. This CDR3 region has 14 residues. Trimming at V came to 8 bases and at J to 4 bases, leaving 4 bases not matched to a gene. The germline CDR1 and CDR2 sequences are MNHEY and SVGAGI.

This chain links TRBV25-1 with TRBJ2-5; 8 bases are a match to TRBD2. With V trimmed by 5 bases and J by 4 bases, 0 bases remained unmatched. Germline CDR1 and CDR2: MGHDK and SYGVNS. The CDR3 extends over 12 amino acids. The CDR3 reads CASSSGRETQYF. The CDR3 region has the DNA TGTGCCAGCAGTAGCGGGAGAGAGACCCAGTACTTC.

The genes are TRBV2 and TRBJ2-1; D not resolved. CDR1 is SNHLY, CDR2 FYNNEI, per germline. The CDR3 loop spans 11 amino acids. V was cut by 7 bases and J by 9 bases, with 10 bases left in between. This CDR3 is CASTLSFEQFF. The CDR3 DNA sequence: TGTGCCAGCACCCTTTCGTTTGAGCAGTTCTTC. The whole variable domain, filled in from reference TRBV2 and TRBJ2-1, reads EPEVTQTPSHQVTQMGQEVILRCVPISNHLYFYWYRQILGQKVEFLVSFYNNEISEKSEIFDDQFSVERPDGSNFTLKIRSTKLEDSAMYFCASTLSFEQFFGPGTRLTVL.

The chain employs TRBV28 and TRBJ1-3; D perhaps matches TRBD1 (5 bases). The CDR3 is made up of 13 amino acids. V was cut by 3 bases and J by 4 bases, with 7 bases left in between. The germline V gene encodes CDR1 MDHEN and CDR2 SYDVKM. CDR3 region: CASSLRGGNTIYF. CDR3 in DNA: TGTGCCAGCAGTTTGAGGGGCGGAAACACCATATATTTT.

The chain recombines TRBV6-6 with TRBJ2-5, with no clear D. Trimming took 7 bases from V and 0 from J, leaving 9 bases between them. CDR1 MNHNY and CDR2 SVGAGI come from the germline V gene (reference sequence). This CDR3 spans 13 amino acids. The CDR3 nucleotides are TGTGCCAGCATGACGGCGTACCAAGAGACCCAGTACTTC. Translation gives CASMTAYQETQYF.

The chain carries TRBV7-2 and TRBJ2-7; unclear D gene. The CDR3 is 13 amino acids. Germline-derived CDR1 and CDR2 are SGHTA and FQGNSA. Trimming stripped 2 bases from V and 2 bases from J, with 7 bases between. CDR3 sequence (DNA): TGTGCCAGCAGCTTAAGGATTACCTACGAGCAGTACTTC. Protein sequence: CASSLRITYEQYF.

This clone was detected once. CDR3 loop: CASSSAGNQETQYF. CDR3 DNA sequence: TGTGCCAGCAGCTCAGCGGGAAACCAAGAGACCCAGTACTTC. This chain links TRBV4-2 with TRBJ2-5; TRBD2 agrees at 7 bases. Germline V CDR1 and CDR2: LGHNA, YNFKEQ. The V gene end was trimmed by 5 bases and the J gene end by 0 bases; junction bases not matched to a gene: 3. The CDR3 covers 14 residues.

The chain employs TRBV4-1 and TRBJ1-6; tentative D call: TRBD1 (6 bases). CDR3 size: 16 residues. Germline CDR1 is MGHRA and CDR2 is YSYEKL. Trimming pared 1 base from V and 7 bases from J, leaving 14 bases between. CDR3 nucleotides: TGCGCCAGCAGCCAAGTCCCGGACAGCTCCAATTCACCCCTCCACTTT. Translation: CASSQVPDSSNSPLHF.

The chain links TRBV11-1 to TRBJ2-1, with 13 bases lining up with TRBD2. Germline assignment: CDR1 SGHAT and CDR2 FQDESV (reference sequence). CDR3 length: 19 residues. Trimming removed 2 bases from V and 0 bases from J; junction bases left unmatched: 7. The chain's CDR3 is CASSLKGLAGLSSYNEQFF. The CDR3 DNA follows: TGTGCCAGCAGCTTAAAGGGACTAGCGGGGCTGAGCTCCTACAATGAGCAGTTCTTC.

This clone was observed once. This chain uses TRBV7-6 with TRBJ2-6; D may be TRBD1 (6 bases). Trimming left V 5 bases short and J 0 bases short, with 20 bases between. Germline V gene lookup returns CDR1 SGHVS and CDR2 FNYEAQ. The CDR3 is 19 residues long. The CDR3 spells CASSAQRQDVFSGANVLTF. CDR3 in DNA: TGTGCCAGCAGCGCCCAGAGACAGGATGTATTCTCTGGGGCCAACGTCCTGACTTTC.

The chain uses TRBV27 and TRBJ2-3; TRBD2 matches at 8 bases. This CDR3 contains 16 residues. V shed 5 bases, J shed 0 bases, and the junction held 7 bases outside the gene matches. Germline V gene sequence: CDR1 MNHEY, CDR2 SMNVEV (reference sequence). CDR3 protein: CASSPGLAASTDTQYF. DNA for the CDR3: TGTGCCAGCAGTCCCGGACTAGCAGCTAGCACAGATACGCAGTATTTT.

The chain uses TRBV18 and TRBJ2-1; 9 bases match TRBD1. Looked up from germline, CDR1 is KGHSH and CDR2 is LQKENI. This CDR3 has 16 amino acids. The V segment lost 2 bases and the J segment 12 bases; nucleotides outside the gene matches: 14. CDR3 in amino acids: CASSPVGTGSSGWQFF. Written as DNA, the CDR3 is TGTGCCAGCTCACCAGTAGGGACAGGGTCCAGCGGGTGGCAGTTCTTC.

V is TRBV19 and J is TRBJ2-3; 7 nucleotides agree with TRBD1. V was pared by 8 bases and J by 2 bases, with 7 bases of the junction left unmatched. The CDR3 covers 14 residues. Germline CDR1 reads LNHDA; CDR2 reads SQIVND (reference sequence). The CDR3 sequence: CASSDRADTDTQYF. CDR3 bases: TGTGCCAGTTCTGACAGGGCCGACACAGATACGCAGTATTTT.

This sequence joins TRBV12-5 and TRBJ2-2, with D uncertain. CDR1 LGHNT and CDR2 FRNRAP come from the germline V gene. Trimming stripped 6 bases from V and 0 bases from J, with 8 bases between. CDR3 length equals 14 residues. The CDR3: CASGAAANTGELFF. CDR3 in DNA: TGTGCTAGTGGGGCGGCCGCGAACACCGGGGAGCTGTTTTTT.

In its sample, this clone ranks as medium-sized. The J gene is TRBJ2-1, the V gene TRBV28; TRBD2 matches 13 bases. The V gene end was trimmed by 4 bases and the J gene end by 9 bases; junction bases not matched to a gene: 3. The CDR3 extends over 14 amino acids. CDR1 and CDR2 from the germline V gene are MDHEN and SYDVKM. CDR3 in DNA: TGTGCCAGCAGTTGGACTAGCGGGAGCCGTGAGCAGTTCTTC. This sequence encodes CASSWTSGSREQFF.

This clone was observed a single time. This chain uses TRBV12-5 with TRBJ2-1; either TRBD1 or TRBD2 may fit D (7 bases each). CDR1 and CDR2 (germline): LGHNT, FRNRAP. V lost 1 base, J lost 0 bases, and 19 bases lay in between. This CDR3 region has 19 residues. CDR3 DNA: TGTGCTAGTGGTTTGGGACAGGGAGGGTTCGGAGCCTCCTACAATGAGCAGTTCTTC. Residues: CASGLGQGGFGASYNEQFF.

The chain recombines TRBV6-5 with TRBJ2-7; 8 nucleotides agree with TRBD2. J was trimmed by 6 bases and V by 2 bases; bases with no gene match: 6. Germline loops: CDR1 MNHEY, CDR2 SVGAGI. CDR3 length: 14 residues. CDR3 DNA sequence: TGTGCCAGCAGTTACGGGGCGGGAGGACGCGAGCAGTACTTC. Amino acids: CASSYGAGGREQYF.

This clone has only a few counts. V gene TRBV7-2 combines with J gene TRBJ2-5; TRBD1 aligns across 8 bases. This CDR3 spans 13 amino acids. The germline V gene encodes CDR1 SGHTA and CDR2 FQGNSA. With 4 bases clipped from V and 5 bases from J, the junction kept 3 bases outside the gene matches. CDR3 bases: TGTGCCAGCAGCTCCGGACAGGGCGAGACCCAGTACTTC. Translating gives CASSSGQGETQYF.

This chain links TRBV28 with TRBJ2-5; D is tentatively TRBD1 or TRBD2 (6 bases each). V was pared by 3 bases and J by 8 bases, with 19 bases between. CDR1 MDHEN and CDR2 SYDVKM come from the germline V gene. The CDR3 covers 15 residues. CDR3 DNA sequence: TGTGCCAGCAGTTTCGCCTTAAAGGGGGGCGTTACCCAGTACTTC. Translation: CASSFALKGGVTQYF.

The DNA for the CDR3 is TGTGCCAGCAGCCCATCCGTCGGAGCGGATACGCAGTATTTT. Encoded protein: CASSPSVGADTQYF. The chain combines TRBV11-3 with TRBJ2-3; D unresolved. Germline CDR1 is SGHNT and CDR2 is YENEEA. The CDR3 is 14 amino acids. V was trimmed by 5 bases and J by 6 bases, leaving 15 bases between them.

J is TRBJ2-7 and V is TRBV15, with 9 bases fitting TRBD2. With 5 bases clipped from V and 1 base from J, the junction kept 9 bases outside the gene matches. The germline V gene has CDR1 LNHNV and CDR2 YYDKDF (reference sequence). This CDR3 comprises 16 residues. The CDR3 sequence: CATSPPGGRASYEQYF. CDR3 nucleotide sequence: TGTGCCACCAGCCCCCCGGGCGGGAGGGCGTCCTACGAGCAGTACTTC.